This T cell receptor beta chain stems from a study of cytomegalovirus exposure and HLA in healthy donors. Of note for this clone: Its target is not known.

Primers: 60 Vbeta forward and 13 Jbeta reverse. Produced via immunoSEQ multiplex PCR; TCRdb's table is partial and in-frame only. This listing includes 150,000 or so clones. In germline, CDR1 is SGHTA, CDR2 FQGNSA. The V end lost 2 bases, the J end lost 4 bases, and 14 bases lay between the germline ends. CDR3 length: 15 residues. Study-level points and caveats: Per a prior analysis, the majority of TCR beta V segments were productive roughly 90% or roughly 30% of the time. Sequence variants that were highly shared formed a cluster that was likely a sequencing artifact.

This sequence was found in a woman under 30 in good health and CMV-seronegative. V and J are TRBV7-2 and TRBJ1-1; D not certain. The sequencing sample was made of PBMCs. As DNA, the CDR3 is TGTGCCAGCAGCTTATTCTTGGCGGGGAGCACTGAAGCTTTCTTT. Amino acid sequence: CASSLFLAGSTEAFF.